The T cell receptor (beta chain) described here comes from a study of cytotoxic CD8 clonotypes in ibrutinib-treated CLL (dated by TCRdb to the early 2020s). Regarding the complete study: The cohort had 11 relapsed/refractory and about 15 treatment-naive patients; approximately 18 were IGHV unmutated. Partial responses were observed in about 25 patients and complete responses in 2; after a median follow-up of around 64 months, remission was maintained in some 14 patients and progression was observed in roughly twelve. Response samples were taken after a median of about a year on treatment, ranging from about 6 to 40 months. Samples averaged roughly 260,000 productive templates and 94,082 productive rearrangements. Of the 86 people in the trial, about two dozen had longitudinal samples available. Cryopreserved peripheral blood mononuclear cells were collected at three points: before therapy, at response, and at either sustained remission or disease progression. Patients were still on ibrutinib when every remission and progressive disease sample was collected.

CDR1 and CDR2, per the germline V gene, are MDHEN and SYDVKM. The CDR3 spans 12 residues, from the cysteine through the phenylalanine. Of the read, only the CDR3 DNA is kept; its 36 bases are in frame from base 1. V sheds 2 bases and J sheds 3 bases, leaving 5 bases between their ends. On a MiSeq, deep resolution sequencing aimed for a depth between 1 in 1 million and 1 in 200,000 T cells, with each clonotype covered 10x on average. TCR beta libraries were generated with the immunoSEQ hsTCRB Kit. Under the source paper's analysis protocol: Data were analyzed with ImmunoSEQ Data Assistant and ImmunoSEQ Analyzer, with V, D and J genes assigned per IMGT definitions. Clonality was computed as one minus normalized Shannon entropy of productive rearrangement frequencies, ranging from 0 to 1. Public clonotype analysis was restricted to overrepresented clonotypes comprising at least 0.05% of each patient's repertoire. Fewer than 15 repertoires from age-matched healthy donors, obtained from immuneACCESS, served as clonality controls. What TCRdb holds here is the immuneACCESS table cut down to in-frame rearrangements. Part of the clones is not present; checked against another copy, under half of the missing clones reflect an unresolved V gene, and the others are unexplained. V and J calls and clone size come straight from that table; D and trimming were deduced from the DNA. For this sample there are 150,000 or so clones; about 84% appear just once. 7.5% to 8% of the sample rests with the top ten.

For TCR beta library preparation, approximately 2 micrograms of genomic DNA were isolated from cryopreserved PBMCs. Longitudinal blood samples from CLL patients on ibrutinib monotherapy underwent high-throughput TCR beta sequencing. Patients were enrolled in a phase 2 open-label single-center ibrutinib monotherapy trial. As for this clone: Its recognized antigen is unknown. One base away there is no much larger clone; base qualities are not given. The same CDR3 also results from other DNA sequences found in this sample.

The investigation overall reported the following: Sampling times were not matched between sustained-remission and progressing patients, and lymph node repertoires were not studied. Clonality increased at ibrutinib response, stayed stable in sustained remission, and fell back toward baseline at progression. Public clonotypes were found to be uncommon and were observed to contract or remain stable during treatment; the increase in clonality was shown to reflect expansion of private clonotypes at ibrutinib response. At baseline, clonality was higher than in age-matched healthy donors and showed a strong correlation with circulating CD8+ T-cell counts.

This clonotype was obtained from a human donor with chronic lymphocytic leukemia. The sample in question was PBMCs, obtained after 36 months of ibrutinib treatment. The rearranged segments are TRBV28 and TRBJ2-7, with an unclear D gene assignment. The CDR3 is CASSLPGYEQYF. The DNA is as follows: TGTGCCAGCAGTTTACCCGGCTACGAGCAGTACTTC.